This T cell receptor (beta chain) comes out of a study of blood T cell repertoires in COVID-19 (dated by TCRdb to 2018 to 2021). Background for the entire study: Samples from collaborators originated in the United States, Italy and Spain and spanned both the acute and convalescent phases of COVID-19. Sample metadata almost always included a de-identified subject ID, COVID-19 status, age in years and sex. The dataset comprised deeply sampled blood TCRbeta repertoires from subjects exposed to, actively infected with, or recovered from COVID-19. The prospective study material was composed of cDNA or gDNA derived from T cells, B-cell-depleted T cells, or PBMCs. The repertoires were released in a freely available public database meant as a resource for research on the immune response to SARS-CoV-2. Where available, HLA class I and class II types were taken from metadata supplied by the sample provider and were not determined by assay-based typing. Samples were obtained from the ongoing ImmuneRACE study (first 160 participants) and from some 1,300 subjects provided by 6 global collaborators.

Regarding this clone: Its antigen target is currently unknown. One base away there is no much larger clone; base qualities are not given.

TCRbeta CDR3 regions were amplified from genomic DNA by means of the immunoSEQ Assay, a bias-controlled multiplex PCR. For the original study's pipeline: The number of nucleated cells in each sample was estimated by amplification of reference gene primers within the assay. Sequence reads were collapsed and filtered to measure the absolute abundance of every unique TCRbeta CDR3 rearrangement. For each sample, productive Simpson clonality was calculated as the square root of Simpson's diversity index across productive rearrangements. TCRdb stores this immuneACCESS table with in-frame sequences only. Part of the clones is absent; in the studies checked, under half of the shortfall reflects unresolved V genes, and no reason is known for the rest. V and J calls and clone size are as listed in that table; D and trimming were resolved from the DNA. The sample includes about 180,000 clones, with more than 75% observed a single time. Jointly, the top ten make up under 9.5% of the sample.

Results the study describes overall, beyond this receptor: The quantity of clinical and demographic metadata differed by source and by participant and was supplied without curation.

In the prospective study, participants were 18 to 89 years old, resided in approximately 25 geographic areas of the United States, and were enrolled through a virtual design. In the prospective study, cohorts were assigned on the basis of participant-reported clinical history obtained from a screening survey and a study questionnaire. For ImmuneRACE Cohort 3, a participant was defined as recovered based on two consecutive negative NP/OP PCR tests, clearance by a healthcare professional, or resolution of symptoms. In the prospective study, mobile phlebotomists collected whole blood, serum and a nasopharyngeal or oropharyngeal swab from each participant. Additional blood draws and questionnaires over an approximately 2-month period could optionally be provided by prospective study participants. Blood samples from the prospective study were shipped frozen or at room temperature prior to DNA extraction.

This sequence was found in a woman aged 30 to 39 who had recovered from COVID-19. The sample comprised PBMCs or T cells enriched from blood (not recorded which).

The CDR3 reads CASSDVRGNTIYF. Read as DNA, the sequence is TGTGCCAGCAGTGACGTCAGGGGAAACACCATATATTTT. The rearranged segments are TRBV6-4 and TRBJ1-3, with the identity of the D gene unclear. For CDR1 and CDR2, the germline V gene lists MRHNA and SNTAGT. Trimming takes 2 bases from V and 4 bases from J, and the germline ends sit 6 bases apart. CDR3 length: 13 amino acids, cysteine to phenylalanine. The sequence is cut down to CDR3 DNA, 39 bases in frame from base 1.